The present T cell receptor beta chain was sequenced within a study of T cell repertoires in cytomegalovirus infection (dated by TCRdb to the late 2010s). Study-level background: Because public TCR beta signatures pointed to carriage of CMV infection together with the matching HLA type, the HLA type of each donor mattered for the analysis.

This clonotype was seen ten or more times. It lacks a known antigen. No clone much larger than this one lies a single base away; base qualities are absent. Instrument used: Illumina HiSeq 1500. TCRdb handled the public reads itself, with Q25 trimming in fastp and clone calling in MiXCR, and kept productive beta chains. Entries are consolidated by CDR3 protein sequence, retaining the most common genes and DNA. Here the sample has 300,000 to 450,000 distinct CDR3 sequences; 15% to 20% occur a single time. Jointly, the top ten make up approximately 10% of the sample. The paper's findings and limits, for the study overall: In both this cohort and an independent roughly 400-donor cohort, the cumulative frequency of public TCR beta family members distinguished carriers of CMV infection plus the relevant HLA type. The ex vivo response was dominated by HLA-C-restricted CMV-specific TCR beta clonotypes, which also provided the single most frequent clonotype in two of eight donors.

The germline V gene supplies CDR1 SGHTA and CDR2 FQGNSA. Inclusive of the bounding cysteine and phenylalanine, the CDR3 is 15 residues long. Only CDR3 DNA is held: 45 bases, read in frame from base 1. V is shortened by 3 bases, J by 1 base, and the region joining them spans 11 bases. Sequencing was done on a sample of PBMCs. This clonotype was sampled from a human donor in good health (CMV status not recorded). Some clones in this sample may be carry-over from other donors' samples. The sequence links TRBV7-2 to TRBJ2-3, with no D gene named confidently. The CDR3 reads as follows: CASSLEYFGTDTQYF. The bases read TGTGCCAGCAGCTTGGAGTATTTTGGCACAGATACGCAGTATTTT.